This TCR beta chain was recovered during a study of neurological immune-mediated disorders. This clonotype has a count of ten or more. The CDR3 loop spans 14 amino acids. From germline, CDR1 is MDHEN and CDR2 SYDVKM. V gave up 3 bases and J gave up 6 bases, with 14 bases separating them. 2 million unsorted PBMCs were stored in RNAlater at -80 °C before RNA extraction. A 10-nucleotide random UMI tagged transcripts in template-switch 5'RACE cDNA synthesis. Over 170 million TCR-beta sequences from 15-18 subjects came out of each sequencing run. One entry per CDR3 protein, called by TCRdb with MiXCR from the 5' RACE reads. The table lists 30,000 to 40,000 distinct CDR3 sequences, under 7.5% of them singletons, with around 4.6% in the top ten.

The sample taken for sequencing was PBMCs. J is TRBJ1-1 and V is TRBV28; TRBD1 is a possible D gene (6 bases). The sequence derives from a woman aged 40 to 50 in good health. The CDR3 here is CASSFPGGEAEAFF. The CDR3 coding sequence is TGTGCCAGCAGTTTCCCGGGGGGCGAGGCTGAAGCTTTCTTT.